A single sample gave rise to the 2 T cell receptor beta chains below, sequenced in a study of PD-1 blockade in classical Hodgkin lymphoma (dated by TCRdb to the early 2020s). The library was generated by the immunoSEQ multiplex PCR assay. Not all clones reach the TCRdb copy of this immuneACCESS table, which keeps in-frame sequences only. Checked studies attribute under half of the gap to unresolved V genes and leave the rest unexplained. This sample holds fewer than 30,000 clones; around four fifths were observed only once. The top ten clones comprise 6.2% of the sample. This specimen's time point label, interpreted: cycle 4 day 1 (C4D1), after less than seven weeks of nivolumab. Every trial patient had relapsed after autologous stem cell transplantation, and cohorts A, B and C differed in prior brentuximab vedotin exposure. The sequencing used peripheral blood mononuclear cells (PBMCs), collected before the fourth cycle of nivolumab. The receptors originated from a human donor with classical Hodgkin lymphoma.

A single count supports this clone. The rearrangement links TRBV4-3 to TRBJ2-1; possible D gene TRBD2, 6 bases. Trimming shortened V by 0 bases and J by 10 bases, and 13 bases separated the two germline ends. Looked up from germline, CDR1 is LGHNA and CDR2 is YSLEER. The CDR3 length is 14 residues. CDR3 loop: CASSQEEGREEQFF. CDR3 DNA sequence: TGCGCCAGCAGCCAAGAGGAGGGCAGGGAAGAGCAGTTCTTC.

The genes are TRBV4-2 and TRBJ2-1; the match to TRBD1 covers 8 bases. This CDR3 has 15 amino acids. CDR1 LGHNA and CDR2 YNFKEQ come from the germline V gene. The V and J ends lost 2 bases and 7 bases, in that order; junction bases with no gene match: 7. CDR3 DNA sequence: TGTGCCAGCAGCCAAACAGGACAGGGTGGAAATGAGCAGTTCTTC. Translating gives CASSQTGQGGNEQFF.